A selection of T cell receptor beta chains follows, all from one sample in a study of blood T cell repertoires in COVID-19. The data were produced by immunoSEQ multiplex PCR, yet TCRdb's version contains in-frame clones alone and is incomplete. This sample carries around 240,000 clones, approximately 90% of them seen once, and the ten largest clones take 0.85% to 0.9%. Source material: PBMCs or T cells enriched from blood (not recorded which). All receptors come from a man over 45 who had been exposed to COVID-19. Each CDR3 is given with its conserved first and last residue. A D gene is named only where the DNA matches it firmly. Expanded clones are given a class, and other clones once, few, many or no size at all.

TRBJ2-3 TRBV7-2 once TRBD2 TGTGCCAGCGGGCCACTAGCGCCCTACACAGATACGCAGTATTTT CASGPLAPYTDTQYF
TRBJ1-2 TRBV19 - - TGTGCCAGTAGTATTTACGGGGTGAAGGGCTACACCTTC CASSIYGVKGYTF
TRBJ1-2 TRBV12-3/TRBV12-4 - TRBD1 TGTGCCAGCAGTCAACAGGGGGGTCATGGCTACACCTTC CASSQQGGHGYTF
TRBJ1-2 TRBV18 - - TGTGCCAGCTCACCAAACAGGACACTAAACTATGGCTACACCTTC CASSPNRTLNYGYTF
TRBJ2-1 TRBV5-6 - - TGTGCCAGCAGACGAGACATCTACAATGAGCAGTTCTTC CASRRDIYNEQFF
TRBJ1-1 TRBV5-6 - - TGTGCCAGCAGCTTGGGGGCGCAGAACACTGAAGCTTTCTTT CASSLGAQNTEAFF
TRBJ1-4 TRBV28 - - TGTGCCAGCAGTTTATGGGGCACGGCTAATGAAAAACTGTTTTTT CASSLWGTANEKLFF
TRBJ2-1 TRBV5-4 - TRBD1 TGTGCCAGCAGCAGCCGGGACAGCCATTCCTACAATGAGCAGTTCTTC CASSSRDSHSYNEQFF
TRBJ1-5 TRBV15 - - TGTGCCACCAGCTTTTCAATCGGGGATGACAATCAGCCCCAGCATTTT CATSFSIGDDNQPQHF
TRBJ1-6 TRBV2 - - TGTGCCAGCAGTGGGCAGGGTGGTAATTCACCCCTCCACTTT CASSGQGGNSPLHF
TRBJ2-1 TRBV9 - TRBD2 TGTGCCAGCAGCGTTAGCGGGGGGTCCTACAATGAGCAGTTCTTC CASSVSGGSYNEQFF
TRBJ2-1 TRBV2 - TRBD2 TGTGCCACCCACCTATTAGCGGGAGCAGGCAATGAGCAGTTCTTC CATHLLAGAGNEQFF
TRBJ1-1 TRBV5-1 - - TGCGCCAGCAGCTTGGGGCCCCCGAACACTGAAGCTTTCTTT CASSLGPPNTEAFF
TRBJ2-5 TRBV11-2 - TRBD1 TGTGCCAGCAGTTTGTGGGACAGGGAAGAGACCCAGTACTTC CASSLWDREETQYF
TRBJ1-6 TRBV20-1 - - TGCAGTGCTAGTAGGGGGAGGGATAATTCACCCCTCCACTTT CSASRGRDNSPLHF
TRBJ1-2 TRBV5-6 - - TGTGCCAGCAGCTTGGGTGGGGGCTCTAACTATGGCTACACCTTC CASSLGGGSNYGYTF
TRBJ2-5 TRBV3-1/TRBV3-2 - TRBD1 TGTGCCAGCAGCCATTGGGGGGACAGGGCCTTCCAAGAGACCCAGTACTTC CASSHWGDRAFQETQYF
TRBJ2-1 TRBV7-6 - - TGTGCCAGCAGCTTAGCGCACTCAAGGGGGCAGTTCTTC CASSLAHSRGQFF
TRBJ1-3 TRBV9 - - TGTGCCAGCAGCGTAGCGGCGGAGAGCTCTGGAAACACCATATATTTT CASSVAAESSGNTIYF
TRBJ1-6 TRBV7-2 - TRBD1 TGTGCCAGCAGCTCAGACAGGGGTGGCAGTTCACCCCTCCACTTT CASSSDRGGSSPLHF
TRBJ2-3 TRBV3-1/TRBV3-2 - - TGTGCCAGCAAGGGACACAGCACAGATACGCAGTATTTT CASKGHSTDTQYF
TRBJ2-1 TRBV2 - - TGTGCCAGCAGTGAGCCCGGGGGTCTGCGCAATGAGCAGTTCTTC CASSEPGGLRNEQFF